This TCR beta chain stems from a study of blood T cell repertoires in COVID-19 (TCRdb year 2020). Background on the whole study: Samples covering the acute and convalescent phases of COVID-19 were provided by collaborators in the United States, Italy and Spain. The repertoires were released in a freely available public database meant as a resource for research on the immune response to SARS-CoV-2. Deeply sampled blood TCRbeta repertoires from subjects exposed to, actively infected with, or recovered from COVID-19 were included in the dataset. Where available, HLA class I and class II types were taken from metadata supplied by the sample provider and were not determined by assay-based typing. The samples were drawn from the first 160 participants of the ongoing ImmuneRACE study and from 1,254 subjects provided by 6 global collaborators. A de-identified subject ID, COVID-19 status, age in years and sex were almost always included in the sample metadata. The prospective study material was composed of cDNA or gDNA derived from T cells, B-cell-depleted T cells, or PBMCs.

What the study reported, not specific to this receptor: The amount of clinical and demographic metadata varied by source and participant and was provided uncurated.

The immunoSEQ Assay, a bias-controlled multiplex PCR, was used to amplify TCRbeta CDR3 regions from genomic DNA. In the authors' own workflow: The number of nucleated cells in each sample was estimated from the amplification of reference gene primers within the assay. To quantify the absolute abundance of each unique TCRbeta CDR3 rearrangement, sequence reads were collapsed and filtered. For each sample, productive Simpson clonality was calculated as the square root of Simpson's diversity index over productive rearrangements. The clones in this table, taken by TCRdb from immuneACCESS, are in-frame only. Not every clone is retained; where verified, under half of the shortfall comes from an unresolved V gene, and the cause of the rest is unknown. D and trimming come from the DNA, and the V and J calls and clone size come from that table. A total of 210,000 or so clones appear in this sample, around 84% of them only once. The ten largest make up 6.5% to 9% of the sample.

With regard to this clone: Its antigen is unknown. Per-base qualities were not stored, and no clone one base away is much larger.

Participants in the prospective study were enrolled through a virtual design, were aged roughly 18 to 90 years, and lived in about 25 United States geographic areas. Cohort assignment in the prospective study relied on participant-reported clinical history from a screening survey and a study questionnaire. Mobile phlebotomists in the prospective study collected whole blood, serum and a nasopharyngeal or oropharyngeal swab from every participant. Additional blood draws and questionnaires over an approximately 2-month period could optionally be provided by prospective study participants. Prospective study blood samples were shipped either frozen or at room temperature before DNA extraction. The source is a woman in her thirties or forties with acute COVID-19. The sample consisted of PBMCs or T cells enriched from blood (not recorded which).

The CDR3 loop reads CASSFSGVEQYF. The nucleotides are TGTGCCAGCAGTTTTTCAGGGGTCGAGCAGTACTTC. The sequence is built from TRBV28 and TRBJ2-7; tentative D gene TRBD1, with 6 bases matching. CDR1 is given as MDHEN and CDR2 as SYDVKM, both from the germline V gene. CDR3 length: 12 amino acids, cysteine to phenylalanine. Only the CDR3 portion is preserved as DNA: 36 bases, with reading frame beginning at the first base. V loses 3 bases, J loses 6 bases, and the germline ends lie 9 bases apart.